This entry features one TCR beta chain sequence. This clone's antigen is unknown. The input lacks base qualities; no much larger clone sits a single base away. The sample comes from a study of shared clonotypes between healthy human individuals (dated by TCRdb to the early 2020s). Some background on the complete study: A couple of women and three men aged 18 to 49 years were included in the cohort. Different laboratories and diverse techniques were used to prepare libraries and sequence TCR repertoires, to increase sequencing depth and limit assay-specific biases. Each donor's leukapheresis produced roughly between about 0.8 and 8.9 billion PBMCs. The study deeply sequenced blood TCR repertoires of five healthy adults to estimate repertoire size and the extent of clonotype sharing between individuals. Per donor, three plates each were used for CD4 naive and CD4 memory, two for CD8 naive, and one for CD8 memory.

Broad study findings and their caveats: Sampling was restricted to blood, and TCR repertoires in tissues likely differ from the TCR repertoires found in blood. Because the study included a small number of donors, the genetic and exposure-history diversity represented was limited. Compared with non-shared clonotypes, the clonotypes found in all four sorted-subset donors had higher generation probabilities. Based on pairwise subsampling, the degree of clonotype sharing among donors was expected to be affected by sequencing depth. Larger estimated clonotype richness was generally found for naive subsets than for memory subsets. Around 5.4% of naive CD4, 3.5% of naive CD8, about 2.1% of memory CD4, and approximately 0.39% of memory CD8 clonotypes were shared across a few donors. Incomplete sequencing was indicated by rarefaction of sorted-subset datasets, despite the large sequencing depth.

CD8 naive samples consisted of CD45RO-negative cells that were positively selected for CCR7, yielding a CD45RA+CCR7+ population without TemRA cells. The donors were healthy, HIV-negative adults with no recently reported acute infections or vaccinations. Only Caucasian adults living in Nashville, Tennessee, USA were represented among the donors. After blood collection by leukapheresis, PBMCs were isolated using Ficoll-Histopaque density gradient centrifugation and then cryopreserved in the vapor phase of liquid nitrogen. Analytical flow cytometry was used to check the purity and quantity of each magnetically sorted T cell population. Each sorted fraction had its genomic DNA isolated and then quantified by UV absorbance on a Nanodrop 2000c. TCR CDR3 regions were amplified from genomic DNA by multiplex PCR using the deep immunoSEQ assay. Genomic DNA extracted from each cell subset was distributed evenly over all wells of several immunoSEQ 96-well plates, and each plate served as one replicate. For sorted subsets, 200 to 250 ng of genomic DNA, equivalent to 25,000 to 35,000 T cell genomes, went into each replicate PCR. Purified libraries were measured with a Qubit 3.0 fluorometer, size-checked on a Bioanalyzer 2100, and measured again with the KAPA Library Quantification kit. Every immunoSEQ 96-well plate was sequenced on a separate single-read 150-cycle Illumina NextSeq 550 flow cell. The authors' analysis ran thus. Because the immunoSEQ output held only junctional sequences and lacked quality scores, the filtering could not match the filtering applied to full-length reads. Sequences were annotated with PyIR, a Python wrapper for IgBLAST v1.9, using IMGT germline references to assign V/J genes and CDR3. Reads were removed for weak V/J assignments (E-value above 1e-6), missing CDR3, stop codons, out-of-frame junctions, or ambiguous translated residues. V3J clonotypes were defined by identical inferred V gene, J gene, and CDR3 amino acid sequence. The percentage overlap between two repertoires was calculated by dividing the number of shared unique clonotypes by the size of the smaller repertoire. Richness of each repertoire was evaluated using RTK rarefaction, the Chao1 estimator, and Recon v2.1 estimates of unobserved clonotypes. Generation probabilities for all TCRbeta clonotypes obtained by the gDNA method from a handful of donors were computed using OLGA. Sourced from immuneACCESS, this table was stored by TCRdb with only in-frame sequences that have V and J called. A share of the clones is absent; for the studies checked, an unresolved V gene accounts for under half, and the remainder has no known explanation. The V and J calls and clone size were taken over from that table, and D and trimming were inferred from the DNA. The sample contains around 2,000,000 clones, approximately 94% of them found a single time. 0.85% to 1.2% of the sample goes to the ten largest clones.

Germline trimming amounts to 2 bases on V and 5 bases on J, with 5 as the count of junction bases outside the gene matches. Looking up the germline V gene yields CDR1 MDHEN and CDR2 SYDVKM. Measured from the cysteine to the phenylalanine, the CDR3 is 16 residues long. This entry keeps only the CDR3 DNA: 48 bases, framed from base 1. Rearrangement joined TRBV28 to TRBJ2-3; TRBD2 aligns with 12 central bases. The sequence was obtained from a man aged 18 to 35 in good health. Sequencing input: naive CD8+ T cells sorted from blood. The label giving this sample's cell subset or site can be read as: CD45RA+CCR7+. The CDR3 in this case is CASSLGLAGSKDTQYF. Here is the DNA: TGTGCCAGCAGTTTAGGACTAGCGGGGAGTAAAGATACGCAGTATTTT.